This T cell receptor beta chain came from a study of shared clonotypes between healthy human individuals. Study-level information: There were three CD4 naive, three CD4 memory, two CD8 naive and one CD8 memory plates per donor.

Only in-frame clones appear in the TCRdb table, and some are missing; sequencing was by immunoSEQ multiplex PCR. This table holds 1,500,000 or so clones, roughly 97% found once. The germline CDR1 and CDR2 sequences are MNHEY and SVGAGI. The CDR3 covers 13 residues. Trimming cost V 6 bases and J 5 bases, with 13 bases left between them. J is TRBJ1-2 and V is TRBV6-5; D might be TRBD1 (5 bases). Sequenced: naive CD4+ T cells sorted from blood. Subset noted: CD45RA+ positively selected. The TCR originated in a man aged 25 to 45 in good health. This chain's CDR3 is CASRVGARYGYTF. DNA for the CDR3: TGTGCCAGCAGGGTAGGGGCACGATATGGCTACACCTTC.